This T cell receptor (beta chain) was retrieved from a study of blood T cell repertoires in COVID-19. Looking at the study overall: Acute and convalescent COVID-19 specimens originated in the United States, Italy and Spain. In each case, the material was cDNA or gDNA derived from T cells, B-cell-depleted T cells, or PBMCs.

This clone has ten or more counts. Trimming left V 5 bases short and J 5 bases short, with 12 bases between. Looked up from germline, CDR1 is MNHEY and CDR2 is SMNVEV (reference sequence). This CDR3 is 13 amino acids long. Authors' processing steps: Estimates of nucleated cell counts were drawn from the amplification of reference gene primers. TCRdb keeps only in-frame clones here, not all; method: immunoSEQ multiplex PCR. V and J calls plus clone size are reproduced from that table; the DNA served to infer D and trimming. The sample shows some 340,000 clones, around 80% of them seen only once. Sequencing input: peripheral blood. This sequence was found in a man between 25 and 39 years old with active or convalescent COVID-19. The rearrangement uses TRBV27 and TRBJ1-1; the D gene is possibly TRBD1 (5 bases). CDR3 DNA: TGTGCCAGCAGTCCTGGCCCAGGGACTGAAGCTTTCTTT. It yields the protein CASSPGPGTEAFF.